This passage covers 5 T cell receptor beta chains from one sample sequenced in a study of blood T cells in healthy people across ages. Using a J-beta primer mix together with a sample-barcoded 5' primer, a second PCR was run for about 7 to 12 cycles. TCRdb recomputed calls from the 5' RACE reads with MiXCR, one row per CDR3 protein. The repertoire holds hundreds of thousands of distinct CDR3 sequences, with 40% to 50% as singletons. Input material: blood. The source of these receptors is an elderly man in good health.

V usage is TRBV7-2 and J usage is TRBJ2-4; D unclear. Germline V CDR1 and CDR2: SGHTA, FQGNSA. The CDR3 sequence is 14 residues long. The V end was cut by 5 bases, the J end by 0 bases, with 8 bases between. The CDR3 region has the DNA TGTGCCAGCAGCGCCCTTCTAGCCAAAAACATTCAGTACTTC. The encoded protein is CASSALLAKNIQYF.

In this sample, this clonotype turned up many times. The V gene is TRBV4-2, the J gene TRBJ2-1, with 7 bases that match TRBD2. The CDR3 is made up of 16 amino acids. V was pared by 1 base and J by 5 bases, with 8 bases of the junction left unmatched. Germline assignment: CDR1 LGHNA and CDR2 YNFKEQ. CDR3 protein: CASSQVERGGHNEQFF. CDR3 bases: TGTGCCAGCAGCCAAGTCGAGCGGGGTGGTCACAATGAGCAGTTCTTC.

V gene TRBV5-6 combines with J gene TRBJ1-1; no firm D call. Germline CDR1 is SGHDT and CDR2 is YYEEEE. The length of the CDR3 is 14 residues. Trimming stripped 2 bases from V and 2 bases from J, with 10 bases between. CDR3 coding DNA: TGTGCCAGCAGCTTAGGGAAATCCAACACTGAAGCTTTCTTT. Translation: CASSLGKSNTEAFF.

This sequence joins TRBV10-1 and TRBJ2-3; the D is unclear. This CDR3 has 15 residues. V dropped 3 bases and J dropped 1 base, with 11 bases sitting between them. Germline CDR1 and CDR2: WNHNN and SYGVQD (reference sequence). CDR3 loop: CASSDLMAGTDTQYF. The DNA for the CDR3 is TGCGCCAGCAGTGATCTGATGGCCGGCACAGATACGCAGTATTTT.

This chain connects TRBV24-1 to TRBJ2-2, with 11 positions matching TRBD1. The V gene's germline CDR1 is KGHDR and CDR2 SFDVKD. The CDR3 runs to 17 residues. Trimming removed 4 bases from V and 2 bases from J; junction bases left unmatched: 5. In DNA, the CDR3 is TGTGCCACCAGTGACCGGGGGACAGGGGGTAACACCGGGGAGCTGTTTTTT. Amino acids: CATSDRGTGGNTGELFF.